The 31 T cell receptor beta chains reported below all come from one sample, sequenced in a study of blood T cell repertoires in COVID-19. TCRdb keeps only in-frame clones here, not all; method: immunoSEQ multiplex PCR. In the table there are 54,000 or so clones, around 83% of which are singletons. The sequenced sample was peripheral blood. The receptors originated from a woman older than 75 with acute or convalescent COVID-19.

The chain uses TRBV2 and TRBJ1-4; possibly TRBD1 for D (6 bases). Germline CDR1 SNHLY, CDR2 FYNNEI. V lost 5 bases and J lost 1, with 8 bases in between. The CDR3 has 14 residues. CDR3 bases: TGTGCCAGCAGTAAGGACAGAACTAATGAAAAACTGTTTTTT. This translates into CASSKDRTNEKLFF.

This clone was detected only a few times. J is TRBJ2-2 and V is TRBV24-1; tentative D call: TRBD1 (6 bases). Trimming removed 12 bases at V and 0 bases at J, with 16 bases between. Germline lookup yields CDR1 KGHDR and CDR2 SFDVKD. The CDR3 spans 15 residues. As DNA, the CDR3 is TGTGCCCCCCCGTTTGGACAGCCGAACACCGGGGAGCTGTTTTTT. This gives the protein CAPPFGQPNTGELFF.

The chain employs TRBV3-1 (or the pseudogene TRBV3-2) and TRBJ1-5, with D possibly TRBD1 on 5 matching bases. Germline assignment: CDR1 LGHDT and CDR2 YNNKEL (reference sequence). The CDR3 has 15 amino acids. V was clipped by 0 bases and J by 4 bases, with 10 bases between them. DNA for the CDR3: TGTGCCAGCAGCCAAGATGGGGCGGCGAATCAGCCCCAGCATTTT. Translation: CASSQDGAANQPQHF.

The rearrangement uses TRBV3-1 (or the pseudogene TRBV3-2) and TRBJ2-1; TRBD2 agrees at 10 bases. Per germline, CDR1 LGHDT and CDR2 YNNKEL (reference sequence). The CDR3 sequence is 16 residues long. V shed 5 bases, J shed 5 bases, and the junction held 9 bases outside the gene matches. CDR3 sequence: CASSSRLSGRHNEQFF. In DNA, the CDR3 is TGTGCCAGCAGCTCCCGACTTAGCGGGAGGCACAATGAGCAGTTCTTC.

The sample holds one count of this clone. The J gene is TRBJ1-1, the V gene TRBV29-1; D not certain. CDR1 SQVTM and CDR2 ANQGSEA come from the germline V gene. The CDR3 runs 12 residues. Trimming removed 4 bases from V and 1 base from J, with 7 bases in between. The CDR3: CSVASSNTEAFF. For the CDR3, the DNA is TGCAGCGTTGCTAGCTCGAACACTGAAGCTTTCTTT.

V is TRBV9 and J is TRBJ2-1; 13 nucleotides match TRBD2. Germline-derived CDR1 and CDR2 are SGDLS and YYNGEE. The trim removed 2 bases at V and 8 bases at J, leaving 4 bases unmatched. The CDR3 spans 15 residues. The DNA for the CDR3 is TGTGCCAGCAGCGTCGGGACTAGCGGGACCCATGAGCAGTTCTTC. It specifies CASSVGTSGTHEQFF.

This chain uses TRBV24-1 with TRBJ2-1; 11 positions agree with TRBD2. The germline gives CDR1 KGHDR, CDR2 SFDVKD. After removal of 6 bases from V and 6 bases from J, the junction contained 6 bases not matched to a gene. This CDR3 contains 15 residues. CDR3 DNA: TGTGCCACCAGTAACCCTAGCGGGGGGCGCAATGAGCAGTTCTTC. Translation: CATSNPSGGRNEQFF.

The CDR3 reads CASSTFRGLWTGELFF. DNA for the CDR3: TGTGCCAGCAGTACCTTCAGGGGGCTATGGACCGGGGAGCTGTTTTTT. The V and J genes are TRBV6-2 or TRBV6-3 and TRBJ2-2; TRBD1 aligns across 8 bases. There are 16 residues in the CDR3. The V gene's germline CDR1 is MNHEY and CDR2 SVGEGT. The V gene end was trimmed by 5 bases and the J gene end by 5 bases; junction bases not matched to a gene: 10.

The rearrangement links TRBV29-1 to TRBJ2-7; D possibly corresponds to TRBD2 (5 bases). The CDR3 runs to 13 residues. CDR1 is SQVTM and CDR2 is ANQGSEA in the germline V gene. V lost 3 bases, J lost 5 bases, and 14 bases lay in between. The CDR3 here is CSVEGEGLHEQYF. Written as DNA, the CDR3 is TGCAGCGTTGAGGGCGAGGGTCTCCACGAGCAGTACTTC.

The chain recombines TRBV12-5 with TRBJ1-1, with unresolved D. From germline, CDR1 is LGHNT and CDR2 FRNRAP. This CDR3 is built from 15 residues. V was clipped by 1 base and J by 1 base, with 10 bases between them. The CDR3 DNA is TGTGCTAGTGGTTTGGGGGCGGGAGAGAACACTGAAGCTTTCTTT. Amino acids: CASGLGAGENTEAFF.

The J gene is TRBJ1-5, the V gene TRBV6-2 or TRBV6-3; D is unresolved. CDR3 length: 16 residues. The V gene's germline CDR1 is MNHEY and CDR2 SVGEGT. The ends were cut back, 1 base at V and 1 base at J, with 11 bases in the middle. The CDR3 DNA sequence: TGTGCCAGCAGTTACTGGGATCCGGGGAGCAATCAGCCCCAGCATTTT. Translated: CASSYWDPGSNQPQHF.

This chain joins TRBV28 and TRBJ1-5; possible D gene TRBD1, 6 bases. Trimming removed 6 bases from V and 2 bases from J, with 20 bases in between. This CDR3 contains 17 residues. Germline CDR1 MDHEN, CDR2 SYDVKM. CDR3 protein: CASRPLDRRGGNQPQHF. CDR3 sequence (DNA): TGTGCCAGCAGACCCCTAGACAGGCGAGGGGGCAATCAGCCCCAGCATTTT.

This chain links TRBV5-1 with TRBJ2-1; D is unresolved. The CDR3 consists of 14 residues. Looked up from germline, CDR1 is SGHRS and CDR2 is YFSETQ. V lost 0 bases, J lost 7 bases, and 11 bases lay in between. CDR3 sequence: CASSLGNSPNEQFF. The CDR3 bases are TGCGCCAGCAGCTTGGGGAATAGCCCGAATGAGCAGTTCTTC.

This chain uses TRBV6-5 with TRBJ1-2; the match to TRBD1 covers 9 bases. With 5 bases clipped from V and 5 bases from J, the junction kept 9 bases outside the gene matches. Germline CDR1 MNHEY, CDR2 SVGAGI. The CDR3 runs 15 residues. This CDR3 reads CASSTGDRERYGYTF. Here the CDR3 DNA reads TGTGCCAGCAGTACAGGGGACAGGGAACGGTATGGCTACACCTTC.

The chain has TRBV30 and TRBJ2-1; TRBD2 agrees at 12 bases. Looked up from germline, CDR1 is GTSNPN and CDR2 is SVGIG (reference sequence). Trimming cost V 3 bases and J 9 bases; bases outside gene matches: 6. This CDR3 is 14 amino acids long. This CDR3 is CAWSLTSGSSEQFF. Here the CDR3 DNA reads TGTGCCTGGAGCCTGACTAGCGGGAGTAGTGAGCAGTTCTTC.

The table lists this clone with a few counts. The CDR3 loop is CSALNTEAFF. The CDR3 bases are TGCAGCGCCTTAAACACTGAAGCTTTCTTT. The chain has TRBV29-1 and TRBJ1-1, with D hard to call. This CDR3 has 10 amino acids. V lost 7 bases and J lost 2, with 5 bases in between. Germline V gene data show CDR1 as SQVTM and CDR2 as ANQGSEA.

CDR3 loop: CASSLSQGRGTEAFF. CDR3 coding DNA: TGTGCCAGCAGTTTGTCCCAAGGTCGGGGGACTGAAGCTTTCTTT. The V call is TRBV5-4, the J call TRBJ1-1; D might be TRBD1 (5 bases). The V and J ends lost 5 bases and 5 bases respectively, with 19 bases between them. Germline V gene lookup returns CDR1 SGHNT and CDR2 YYREEE (reference sequence). This CDR3 is 15 amino acids long.

The chain uses TRBV14 and TRBJ2-1; 9 positions match TRBD1. The V gene's germline CDR1 is SGHDN and CDR2 FVKESK. CDR3 length: 14 amino acids. V lost 4 bases, J lost 7 bases, and 5 bases stayed unmatched. The DNA of the CDR3 is TGTGCCAGCAGCCCCTACAGGGGGCGGAATGAGCAGTTCTTC. This codes for CASSPYRGRNEQFF.

The chain links TRBV7-2 to TRBJ2-7; tentative D call: TRBD1 (6 bases). V shed 1 base and J shed 7 bases, with 11 bases lying between them. Germline V gene data show CDR1 as SGHTA and CDR2 as FQGNSA. The CDR3 spans 13 residues. CDR3 region: CASSLVQGGEQYF. The CDR3 DNA sequence: TGTGCCAGCAGCTTAGTACAGGGTGGTGAGCAGTACTTC.

The rearrangement links TRBV28 to TRBJ2-7, with TRBD1 matching over 7 bases. Germline CDR1 MDHEN, CDR2 SYDVKM. CDR3 length equals 14 residues. V lost 8 bases and J lost 3; bases outside the gene matches: 10. The chain's CDR3 is CASQVPGQYYEQYF. The CDR3 coding sequence is TGTGCCAGCCAAGTCCCGGGACAGTACTACGAGCAGTACTTC.

The chain employs TRBV30 and TRBJ2-3; D perhaps matches TRBD2 (6 bases). The V gene lost 8 bases and the J gene lost 2 bases, with 20 bases spanning the gap. Germline V gives CDR1 GTSNPN, CDR2 SVGIG (reference sequence). The CDR3 has 15 residues. The CDR3 region has the DNA TGTGCCGCCAAAGCGGGCAGCCCCTTCACAGATACGCAGTATTTT. Its translation: CAAKAGSPFTDTQYF. Looking up the rest from reference TRBV30 and TRBJ2-3 gives the full variable domain: SQTIHQWPATLVQPVGSPLSLECTVEGTSNPNLYWYRQAAGRGLQLLFYSVGIGQISSEVPQNLSASRPQDRQFILSSKKLLLSDSGFYLCAAKAGSPFTDTQYFGPGTRLTVL.

The V and J genes are TRBV6-2 or TRBV6-3 and TRBJ2-5, with TRBD2 matching 8 bases. This CDR3 is 19 amino acids long. Losses at the gene ends were 5 bases for V and 5 bases for J; bases not matched to a gene: 22. CDR1 is MNHEY and CDR2 is SVGEGT in the germline V gene. The CDR3 DNA is TGTGCCAGCAGTAACGAACCCGGGACTAGACAAGCCCTTAGGGAGACCCAGTACTTC. Translating gives CASSNEPGTRQALRETQYF.

This clone appeared a single time. V is TRBV4-2 and J is TRBJ2-7; TRBD2 matches 10 bases. Germline V gene data show CDR1 as LGHNA and CDR2 as YNFKEQ. J gave up 7 bases and V 2 bases, and 5 bases lay outside the gene matches. The CDR3 has 14 amino acids. The CDR3 loop is CASSQSGTSAEQYF. CDR3 DNA sequence: TGTGCCAGCAGCCAATCCGGGACTAGCGCTGAGCAGTACTTC.

V usage is TRBV7-9 and J usage is TRBJ1-1, with D unresolved. The CDR3 runs to 15 residues. The ends were cut back, 0 bases at V and 1 base at J, with 9 bases in the middle. Germline values: CDR1 SEHNR, CDR2 FQNEAQ (reference sequence). The CDR3 bases are TGTGCCAGCAGCTTAGCGGTGGGCAGGAACACTGAAGCTTTCTTT. Translating gives CASSLAVGRNTEAFF.

The gene calls are TRBV13 and TRBJ2-2, with 9 nucleotides matching TRBD2. V lost 5 bases, J lost 6 bases, and 7 bases stayed unmatched. This CDR3 has 15 amino acids. Germline V gives CDR1 PRHDT, CDR2 FYEKMQ (reference sequence). This CDR3 is CASSEKREVSGELFF. DNA of the CDR3: TGTGCCAGCAGCGAAAAGCGGGAGGTCTCCGGGGAGCTGTTTTTT.

This rearrangement joins TRBV28 to TRBJ2-7; 10 bases line up with TRBD1. Trimming removed 6 bases from V and 6 bases from J; junction bases left unmatched: 8. The CDR3 totals 14 residues. Germline V CDR1 and CDR2: MDHEN, SYDVKM. The CDR3 is CASRAGDRGSEQYF. The CDR3, as DNA: TGTGCCAGCAGAGCTGGGGACAGGGGTTCCGAGCAGTACTTC.

This clone was seen once. The chain is built from TRBV5-5 and TRBJ2-7; 9 nucleotides match TRBD2. Per germline, CDR1 SGHKS and CDR2 YYEKEE (reference sequence). The CDR3 is 16 amino acids. With 2 bases clipped from V and 0 bases from J, the junction kept 6 bases outside the gene matches. Here the CDR3 reads CASSFILAGSSYEQYF. The CDR3 DNA reads TGTGCCAGCAGCTTCATACTAGCGGGTTCCTCCTACGAGCAGTACTTC.

CDR3 nucleotides: TGTGCCACCAGCCTAATAACCAACTATGGCTACACCTTC. It specifies CATSLITNYGYTF. The J gene is TRBJ1-2, the V gene TRBV15, with D unclear. The ends were cut back, 5 bases at V and 2 bases at J, with 9 bases in the middle. The germline CDR1 and CDR2 sequences are LNHNV and YYDKDF (reference sequence). This CDR3 has 13 amino acids.

J is TRBJ1-6 and V is TRBV28, with D uncertain. With 7 bases removed from V and 8 bases from J, the gap between germline ends came to 15 bases. Germline CDR1 is MDHEN and CDR2 is SYDVKM. The CDR3 is 14 residues long. CDR3 in DNA: TGTGCCAGCACGGCGGGCCTGACCGATTCACCCCTCCACTTT. Its protein is CASTAGLTDSPLHF.

This clone was picked up one time. This chain joins TRBV5-4 and TRBJ2-7, with D possibly TRBD2 on 6 matching bases. This CDR3 spans 15 amino acids. Germline V gene data show CDR1 as SGHNT and CDR2 as YYREEE (reference sequence). With 5 bases removed from V and 9 bases from J, the gap between germline ends came to 24 bases. CDR3 region: CASRLGGTSDTRQYF. CDR3 bases: TGTGCCAGCAGGCTCGGAGGGACGTCAGATACGAGGCAGTACTTC.

The V and J genes are TRBV5-1 and TRBJ2-1, with 12 bases fitting TRBD2. The CDR3 covers 16 residues. The germline CDR1 and CDR2 sequences are SGHRS and YFSETQ. The V segment lost 4 bases and the J segment 3 bases; nucleotides outside the gene matches: 5. DNA of the CDR3: TGCGCCAGCAGCCCGGGACTAGCGGGCTACTACAATGAGCAGTTCTTC. It encodes CASSPGLAGYYNEQFF.